This T cell receptor (beta chain) comes out of a study of regulatory T cells in long-lasting Graves disease. V was trimmed by 4 bases and J by 0 bases, leaving 7 bases between them. Per germline, CDR1 SGHTA and CDR2 FQGNSA. This CDR3 is 13 amino acids long. This clonotype has at least ten counts. Its target is unknown. General study points: TRBV28, TRBJ1-2 and TRBJ2-5 were segments that persistent disease favored.

Investigators prepared the TCR beta libraries by applying iRepertoire HTBI primers and Arm-PCR of CDR3 regions. One entry per CDR3 protein results from TCRdb running MiXCR on the multiplex PCR reads. The data contain approximately 390,000 distinct CDR3 sequences, around 15% of them singletons. The time point was: newly diagnosed GD, antithyroid drugs for less than 3 months. RNA isolated from PBMCs was used to make the TCR library. These records were also assigned to another study, of T cells in Graves' hyperthyroidism and ophthalmopathy. That work adds: Exclusion criteria comprised uncontrolled infection, other autoimmune disease, pregnancy or lactation.

The sequencing used peripheral blood mononuclear cells (PBMCs), collected at new diagnosis, from a patient treated with antithyroid drugs. V and J are TRBV7-2 and TRBJ2-7; D unresolved. The source is a woman aged 18-29 years with Graves disease. CDR3 sequence (DNA): TGTGCCAGCAGCTATTTAGCCTCCTACGAGCAGTACTTC. Translation: CASSYLASYEQYF.